The source of this TCR beta chain is a study of post-analysis software for immune sequencing data. Study observations and caveats: Four or five TRBV segments, including TRBV5-6, TRBV5-1 and TRBV20-1, were more frequent in patients than controls. F measure clustering grouped samples strongly by preparation batch.

Points on this clonotype: Its antigen is unknown.

Unique molecular identifiers had been added to the TCR beta cDNA libraries. Some 500,000 cDNA molecules were recovered from an input of roughly 0.85 to 10 million T cells. Each CDR3 protein is one row after TCRdb ran MiXCR on the PCR reads. Among some 800,000 distinct CDR3 sequences listed, around 42% were seen once. V shed 4 bases and J shed 7 bases, with 21 bases lying between them. Per the germline V gene, CDR1 is DFQATT and CDR2 is SNEGSKA (reference sequence). This CDR3 comprises 15 residues. Sequenced sample: blood. This clonotype was sampled from a girl under 18 with multiple sclerosis. This chain uses TRBV20-1 with TRBJ2-3, with D maybe TRBD2 (6 bases). The DNA for the CDR3 is TGCAGTGCTAAAACCGGAGCGGGTTTAATTTATACGCAGTATTTT. Amino acid sequence: CSAKTGAGLIYTQYF.